A single sample gave rise to the 28 T cell receptor beta chains below, sequenced in a study of shared clonotypes between healthy human individuals. CD8 cells regarded as naive lacked CD45RO, were positively chosen for CCR7, and omitted terminally differentiated effector memory CD45RA+ cells. The method was immunoSEQ multiplex PCR; TCRdb's version includes in-frame clones alone and lacks a portion of them. Here the sample spans millions of clones, 93% being singletons. The source material was naive CD8+ T cells from PBMCs. The receptors here all came from a man aged 18 to 35 in good health. Some clones in this sample may be carry-over from other donors' samples.

The rearrangement links TRBV9 to TRBJ2-7; 9 bases are shared with TRBD1. V shed 4 bases, J shed 7 bases, and the junction held 15 bases outside the gene matches. This CDR3 spans 16 amino acids. The germline V gene encodes CDR1 SGDLS and CDR2 YYNGEE. The CDR3 loop reads CASSLSHTDRGGEQYF. Written as DNA, the CDR3 is TGTGCCAGCAGCCTCAGCCACACGGACAGGGGTGGGGAGCAGTACTTC.

The V and J genes are TRBV4-1 and TRBJ1-2; 11 bases line up with TRBD1. V gave up 4 bases and J gave up 6 bases; unmatched junction bases: 10. Germline V gives CDR1 MGHRA, CDR2 YSYEKL. This CDR3 comprises 16 residues. The CDR3, as DNA: TGCGCCAGCAGCCTCACTTCGGGACAGGGGGAGGATGGCTACACCTTC. It yields the protein CASSLTSGQGEDGYTF.

This clone was found once. The chain carries TRBV4-1 and TRBJ2-1, with unresolved D. Trimming removed 4 bases at V and 4 bases at J, with 17 bases between. The germline V gene encodes CDR1 MGHRA and CDR2 YSYEKL. This CDR3 comprises 16 residues. The DNA of the CDR3 is TGCGCCAGCAGCCCTCTGATCAGAGACTTATACAATGAGCAGTTCTTC. Protein sequence: CASSPLIRDLYNEQFF.

This clone was picked up one time. This sequence joins TRBV6-6 and TRBJ2-1; 13 nucleotides align to TRBD2. The germline CDR1 and CDR2 sequences are MNHNY and SVGAGI (reference sequence). The V and J ends lost 4 bases and 5 bases, in that order; junction bases with no gene match: 5. CDR3 length: 16 residues. In DNA form, the CDR3 reads TGTGCCAGCAGTTCCTCGGGACTAGCGGGAAACAATGAGCAGTTCTTC. This encodes CASSSSGLAGNNEQFF.

This clone showed up just once. The chain links TRBV9 to TRBJ2-3, with a possible D match to TRBD2 (6 bases). Germline loops: CDR1 SGDLS, CDR2 YYNGEE. Trimming removed 4 bases from V and 0 bases from J, with 27 bases in between. This CDR3 contains 20 residues. CDR3 nucleotide sequence: TGTGCCAGCAGCTCCAATAAAAGCCCCATCACGGGGGATAGCACAGATACGCAGTATTTT. Translated, it gives CASSSNKSPITGDSTDTQYF.

This chain uses TRBV7-2 with TRBJ2-1, with D tentatively TRBD2 (6 bases). There are 16 residues in the CDR3. In germline, CDR1 is SGHTA, CDR2 FQGNSA. V lost 5 bases and J lost 12, with 26 bases in between. CDR3 sequence (DNA): TGTGCCAGCAGCCTAGGACTAAGAACCCCGACAAACGCGCAGTTCTTC. This gives the protein CASSLGLRTPTNAQFF. The full variable domain, its missing parts supplied by reference TRBV7-2 and TRBJ2-1, is GAGVSQSPSNKVTEKGKDVELRCDPISGHTALYWYRQSLGQGLEFLIYFQGNSAPDKSGLPSDRFSAERTGGSVSTLTIQRTQQEDSAVYLCASSLGLRTPTNAQFFGPGTRLTVL.

This chain links TRBV7-9 with TRBJ2-5, with D uncertain. Germline CDR1 SEHNR, CDR2 FQNEAQ (reference sequence). V shed 4 bases and J shed 3 bases, with 15 bases lying between them. The CDR3 is 15 amino acids. The CDR3 sequence: CASSSPAERKETQYF. CDR3 in DNA: TGTGCCAGCAGCTCCCCGGCAGAACGGAAAGAGACCCAGTACTTC.

J is TRBJ2-5 and V is TRBV29-1; 10 positions match TRBD2. Per germline, CDR1 SQVTM and CDR2 ANQGSEA. This CDR3 has 14 amino acids. Trimming took 3 bases from V and 5 from J; bases not matched to a gene: 6. CDR3 sequence (DNA): TGCAGCGTTGACTTAGCGGGAGGAGGGGAGACCCAGTACTTC. It yields the protein CSVDLAGGGETQYF.

The rearrangement links TRBV5-1 to TRBJ2-4, with a possible D match to TRBD1 (6 bases). Trimming took off 5 bases at V and 7 bases at J, with 10 bases between the two ends. The CDR3 totals 12 residues. CDR1 and CDR2 (germline): SGHRS, YFSETQ. CDR3 residues: CASSRDRNIQYF. CDR3 in DNA: TGCGCCAGCAGTCGTGACAGGAACATTCAGTACTTC.

The chain recombines TRBV7-7 with TRBJ2-1; 7 bases are a match to TRBD2. The ends lost 5 bases at V and 9 bases at J; junction bases unmatched: 7. Germline V gives CDR1 SSHAT, CDR2 FNYEAQ (reference sequence). The CDR3 is made up of 13 amino acids. The CDR3 spells CASSVKGTIEQFF. CDR3 sequence (DNA): TGTGCCAGCAGCGTCAAGGGGACTATTGAGCAGTTCTTC.

The count of this clone is one. The chain has TRBV7-9 and TRBJ2-3; TRBD2 might be the D (6 bases). Trimming removed 6 bases at V and 0 bases at J, with 10 bases between. The germline V gene has CDR1 SEHNR and CDR2 FQNEAQ (reference sequence). The CDR3 length is 14 residues. The CDR3 DNA follows: TGTGCCAGCAGTCCCGGGACTAGCACAGATACGCAGTATTTT. Translated: CASSPGTSTDTQYF.

The V call is TRBV28, the J call TRBJ1-3, with a tentative D call TRBD1 (5 bases). The germline V and J ends were trimmed by 2 bases and 0 bases, with 17 bases remaining between them. The V gene's germline CDR1 is MDHEN and CDR2 SYDVKM. The CDR3 length is 18 residues. The CDR3 here is CASSLTGVVFYSGNTIYF. The CDR3 nucleotides are TGTGCCAGCAGTTTAACGGGGGTCGTCTTCTACTCTGGAAACACCATATATTTT.

A word on this clone: Other nucleotide sequences from this sample produce the same CDR3. The V and J genes are TRBV7-9 and TRBJ2-3, with unresolved D. CDR3 length: 11 residues. Trimming took 3 bases from V and 4 from J, leaving 2 bases between them. Germline assignment: CDR1 SEHNR and CDR2 FQNEAQ (reference sequence). CDR3 sequence: CASSFSDTQYF. The CDR3 DNA sequence: TGTGCCAGCAGCTTCTCAGATACGCAGTATTTT.

The chain couples TRBV6-5 to TRBJ1-2; possible D gene TRBD1, 6 bases. This CDR3 spans 14 amino acids. V lost 4 bases, J lost 7 bases, and 16 bases lay in between. The germline gives CDR1 MNHEY, CDR2 SVGAGI. CDR3 nucleotide sequence: TGTGCCAGCAGTTGGTCGGGGGCGGTGCGTGGCTACACCTTC. Residues: CASSWSGAVRGYTF.

Concerning this clone: Other DNA sequences in this sample translate to the same CDR3. The CDR3 protein is CASSRGGSNQPQHF. The CDR3 DNA follows: TGTGCCAGCTCCCGTGGGGGGAGCAATCAGCCCCAGCATTTT. This rearrangement joins TRBV7-9 to TRBJ1-5, with D possibly TRBD1 on 5 matching bases. The CDR3 is 14 amino acids. Germline loops: CDR1 SEHNR, CDR2 FQNEAQ (reference sequence). Trimming stripped 8 bases from V and 1 base from J, with 12 bases between.

V gene TRBV5-1 combines with J gene TRBJ2-7; D is unresolved. CDR1 and CDR2 (germline): SGHRS, YFSETQ. This CDR3 is built from 15 residues. The ends were cut back, 4 bases at V and 3 bases at J, with 17 bases in the middle. The CDR3 DNA reads TGCGCCAGCAGCGCAATAACAACCCCAGGCTACGAGCAGTACTTC. Its translation is CASSAITTPGYEQYF.

The rearrangement uses TRBV11-2 and TRBJ2-1; 10 bases match TRBD1. The CDR3 is made up of 18 amino acids. J gave up 5 bases and V 3 bases, and 13 bases lay outside the gene matches. Germline lookup yields CDR1 SGHAT and CDR2 FQNNGV. The CDR3 reads CASSLGQGPPILNNEQFF. In DNA form, the CDR3 reads TGTGCCAGCAGCTTGGGACAGGGGCCGCCGATTCTTAACAATGAGCAGTTCTTC.

The V gene is TRBV27, the J gene TRBJ2-2; 10 positions agree with TRBD1. CDR3 size: 17 residues. The germline CDR1 and CDR2 sequences are MNHEY and SMNVEV (reference sequence). J lost 4 bases, V lost 3 bases, and 8 bases had no gene match. CDR3 protein: CASSFSLRTGGTGELFF. In nucleotides, the CDR3 is TGTGCCAGCAGTTTCTCCCTTAGGACAGGGGGCACCGGGGAGCTGTTTTTT.

This clone was found once. The chain is built from TRBV28 and TRBJ1-1, with 7 bases lining up with TRBD1. Germline V gene sequence: CDR1 MDHEN, CDR2 SYDVKM. The junction had 9 bases not matched to a gene; V was cut back by 7 bases and J by 4 bases. The CDR3 sequence is 14 residues long. The CDR3 DNA reads as TGTGCCAGCACTATGACAGGGTGGGCCACTGAAGCTTTCTTT. Its protein is CASTMTGWATEAFF. The variable domain in full, completed from reference TRBV28 and TRBJ1-1, reads DVKVTQSSRYLVKRTGEKVFLECVQDMDHENMFWYRQDPGLGLRLIYFSYDVKMKEKGDIPEGYSVSREKKERFSLILESASTNQTSMYLCASTMTGWATEAFFGQGTRLTVV.

This sequence joins TRBV19 and TRBJ1-1; D is undetermined. Germline V gives CDR1 LNHDA, CDR2 SQIVND (reference sequence). There are 15 residues in the CDR3. V was shortened by 3 bases and J by 1 base, with 12 bases between the two germline ends. The DNA of the CDR3 is TGTGCCAGTAGTATCGAGAGCAGGAGGAACACTGAAGCTTTCTTT. It is translated as CASSIESRRNTEAFF.

The chain uses TRBV5-1 and TRBJ1-5; D ambiguous. Trimming removed 0 bases at V and 7 bases at J, with 5 bases between. This CDR3 is built from 12 residues. Germline loops: CDR1 SGHRS, CDR2 YFSETQ. The CDR3 nucleotides read TGCGCCAGCAGCTTGGACATACAGCCCCAGCATTTT. Translated, it gives CASSLDIQPQHF. The full variable domain, completed using reference TRBV5-1 and TRBJ1-5, is KAGVTQTPRYLIKTRGQQVTLSCSPISGHRSVSWYQQTPGQGLQFLFEYFSETQRNKGNFPGRFSGRQFSNSRSEMNVSTLELGDSALYLCASSLDIQPQHFGDGTRLSIL.

The chain carries TRBV4-3 and TRBJ2-7, with TRBD1 identical over 9 bases. Germline lookup yields CDR1 LGHNA and CDR2 YSLEER. V shed 6 bases and J 2 bases; nucleotides not matched to a gene: 2. There are 13 residues in the CDR3. CDR3 coding DNA: TGCGCCAGCAGGGGACAGGGAACCTACGAGCAGTACTTC. Translating gives CASRGQGTYEQYF.

The chain uses TRBV7-9 and TRBJ2-1; D is uncertain. V shed 5 bases and J shed 10 bases, with 18 bases lying between them. The CDR3 extends over 14 amino acids. Germline V CDR1 and CDR2: SEHNR, FQNEAQ (reference sequence). The chain's CDR3 is CASSHSLGLGEQFF. The CDR3 DNA reads as TGTGCCAGCAGCCACTCCCTTGGGCTGGGCGAGCAGTTCTTC.

This chain joins TRBV10-2 and TRBJ2-5; 11 bases are shared with TRBD2. V lost 6 bases to trimming and J lost 4 bases; unmatched junction nucleotides: 7. The CDR3 is made up of 15 amino acids. CDR1 is WSHSY and CDR2 is SAAADI in the germline V gene. This CDR3 is CASSSLAGVIETQYF. The CDR3 region has the DNA TGCGCCAGCAGCTCACTAGCGGGAGTAATAGAGACCCAGTACTTC.

The chain carries TRBV7-8 and TRBJ2-5, with a possible D match to TRBD2 (5 bases). This CDR3 has 14 amino acids. CDR1 SGHVS and CDR2 FQNEAQ come from the germline V gene. V was clipped by 3 bases and J by 5 bases, with 13 bases between them. CDR3 protein: CASSFPGIGETQYF. In DNA, the CDR3 is TGTGCCAGCAGCTTCCCGGGGATTGGGGAGACCCAGTACTTC.

This sequence joins TRBV29-1 and TRBJ2-7, with TRBD1 identical over 10 bases. CDR3 length: 15 residues. With 4 bases clipped from V and 2 bases from J, the junction kept 8 bases outside the gene matches. CDR1 is SQVTM and CDR2 is ANQGSEA in the germline V gene. CDR3 loop: CSVATRDRGPYEQYF. CDR3 coding DNA: TGCAGCGTTGCTACACGAGACAGGGGGCCCTACGAGCAGTACTTC.

In its sample, this clone was seen a few times. The V and J genes are TRBV5-6 and TRBJ1-1; D perhaps matches TRBD1 (5 bases). CDR3 length equals 13 residues. Trimming shortened V by 6 bases and J by 8 bases, and 17 bases separated the two germline ends. Germline lookup yields CDR1 SGHDT and CDR2 YYEEEE. This chain's CDR3 is CASTPGGGFEAFF. The CDR3 DNA is TGTGCCAGCACTCCCGGCGGGGGATTCGAAGCTTTCTTT. Variable domain in full (rest from reference TRBV5-6 and TRBJ1-1): DAGVTQSPTHLIKTRGQQVTLRCSPKSGHDTVSWYQQALGQGPQFIFQYYEEEERQRGNFPDRFSGHQFPNYSSELNVNALLLGDSALYLCASTPGGGFEAFFGQGTRLTVV.

This chain connects TRBV30 to TRBJ2-5, with 7 bases matching TRBD1. Germline V CDR1 and CDR2: GTSNPN, SVGIG (reference sequence). Trimming cost V 8 bases and J 4 bases; bases outside gene matches: 10. The length of the CDR3 is 13 residues. CDR3 coding DNA: TGTGCCAACGACCGACAGGGCAGAGAGACCCAGTACTTC. Translation gives CANDRQGRETQYF. Combining the CDR3 with reference TRBV30 and TRBJ2-5 gives the whole variable domain SQTIHQWPATLVQPVGSPLSLECTVEGTSNPNLYWYRQAAGRGLQLLFYSVGIGQISSEVPQNLSASRPQDRQFILSSKKLLLSDSGFYLCANDRQGRETQYFGPGTRLLVL.